This TCR beta chain comes out of a study of Graves' ophthalmopathy and Graves' hyperthyroidism. Study-wide results and limits: Blood also carried most expanded thyroid clonotypes exceeding 0.001 frequency.

This clonotype was detected only a few times. Antigen: not known. Around 10 ml of fresh blood yielded the PBMCs by density gradient. Scientists amplified the TCR beta CDR3 regions from RNA transcripts. In the first round, RT-PCR was carried out with HTBI primers, and a multiplex PCR formed the second round. TCRdb reanalysed the multiplex PCR reads using MiXCR and keeps one entry per CDR3 protein. This repertoire shows about 240,000 distinct CDR3 sequences, less than 55% found once; its top ten account for 40% to 55%. This CDR3 has 15 amino acids. Trimming shortened V by 0 bases and J by 2 bases, and 10 bases separated the two germline ends. Germline V lookup: CDR1 ENHRY, CDR2 SYGVKD.

This chain joins TRBV10-3 and TRBJ1-1; D might be TRBD1 (6 bases). The specimen was peripheral blood. This sequence originates from an adult man with Graves' ophthalmopathy. CDR3 DNA: TGTGCCATCAGTGAGTCGGACAGAACCAACACTGAAGCTTTCTTT. Translating it yields CAISESDRTNTEAFF.